The text below deals with one T cell receptor beta chain. What it binds is unknown. The unique tags termed UMIs, each holding a 6-nucleotide sample barcode, were added by means of template switching. For each CDR3 protein, TCRdb gives one entry from its re-call of the 5' RACE reads, without DNA. This table lists approximately 160,000 distinct CDR3 sequences. These data are taken from a study of monozygotic twins with inflammatory bowel disease. Findings of the study overall: Discordant twins had repertoire similarity that did not differ from that of concordant twins, possibly from limited power. IBD patients showed reduced TCRbeta diversity (inverse Simpson) versus healthy co-twins. Separate T cell subtypes could not be resolved from one another.

Germline V gene data show CDR1 as LGHNA and CDR2 as YSLEER. The CDR3 totals 14 residues. The sequencing input was blood. V is TRBV4-3 and J is TRBJ2-1; TCRdb gives TRBD1 as the D gene, but with no DNA this cannot be confirmed. This TCR derives from a human donor with ulcerative colitis or Crohn's disease, or a healthy co-twin of an affected twin (not recorded which). CDR3 region: CASSQGRRVNEQFF.